This TCR beta chain was obtained from a study of cytomegalovirus exposure and HLA in healthy donors. The PCR contained 60 Vbeta and 13 Jbeta primers. Only in-frame clones appear in the TCRdb table, and some are missing; sequencing was by immunoSEQ multiplex PCR. The table includes about 170,000 clones, 82% detected once. What was sequenced was PBMCs. The origin of this receptor is a girl aged 5-17 years in good health and CMV-seropositive.

The DNA of the CDR3 is TGTGCCAGCAGTCTCCTAAGAGGAGCGGGGGGTACAGATACGCAGTATTTT. Its protein is CASSLLRGAGGTDTQYF. V gene TRBV28 combines with J gene TRBJ2-3; TRBD2 agrees at 9 bases. The junction had 12 bases not matched to a gene; V was cut back by 5 bases and J by 3 bases. Germline V lookup: CDR1 MDHEN, CDR2 SYDVKM. The CDR3 has 17 amino acids.